This T cell receptor (beta chain) was observed in a study of shared clonotypes between healthy human individuals. TCRdb's table, derived via immunoSEQ multiplex PCR, lists solely in-frame clones and lacks some. The data contain about 1 million clones, 70% to 80% of them seen just once; the ten biggest clones take up about 1.5%. This clone appeared a few times. Germline V gives CDR1 SGDLS, CDR2 YYNGEE. The CDR3 is 16 amino acids. V gave up 0 bases and J gave up 0 bases, with 9 bases separating them. This chain links TRBV9 with TRBJ2-2; D is undetermined. This TCR came from a man aged 18 to 30 in good health. The sample taken for sequencing was memory CD4+ T cells sorted from blood. Documented subset: CD45RA-negative fraction. The CDR3: CASSVGSATNTGELFF. CDR3 DNA sequence: TGTGCCAGCAGCGTAGGGTCGGCAACGAACACCGGGGAGCTGTTTTTT. Full variable domain (rest looked up from reference TRBV9 and TRBJ2-2): DSGVTQTPKHLITATGQRVTLRCSPRSGDLSVYWYQQSLDQGLQFLIQYYNGEERAKGNILERFSAQQFPDLHSELNLSSLELGDSALYFCASSVGSATNTGELFFGEGSRLTVL.